This TCR beta chain was identified in a study of cytomegalovirus exposure and HLA in healthy donors. Broader study findings: A later analysis linked a missense DCLRE1C variant to TCR beta V- and J-gene trimming. Sequencing probably produced one cluster of sequence variants that were highly shared. In vitro data verified three CMV-associated chains as specific for CMV antigens.

CDR3 length: 16 amino acids. Germline V gives CDR1 SNHLY, CDR2 FYNNEI. The V segment lost 11 bases and the J segment 5 bases; nucleotides outside the gene matches: 16. In regard to this clone: What it binds is not known.

Primers for the PCR totalled 60 Vbeta and 13 Jbeta. Profiled with immunoSEQ multiplex PCR; TCRdb holds only in-frame clones, not every one. The repertoire holds almost 95,000 clones, with over 60% as singletons. Source material: PBMCs. This rearrangement joins TRBV2 to TRBJ2-2; 8 positions match TRBD1. The TCR was taken from a man in his thirties or forties in good health and CMV-seronegative. CDR3 coding DNA: TGTGCCCTCCGGCAAGATGGGGACAGGACGACCGGGGAGCTGTTTTTT. Amino acids: CALRQDGDRTTGELFF.